The 14 T cell receptor beta chains presented below share a single source sample, sequenced in a study of identical twins. TCRdb ran MiXCR on the 5' RACE reads and lists one entry per CDR3 protein. The sample yields around 280,000 distinct CDR3 sequences, about 8.3% seen once. The sample also formed part of further work on yellow fever vaccine responses in identical twins.

Material: memory (CD45RO+) T cells sorted from blood. The receptors derive from a woman aged 18-30 years in good health.

This clonotype was seen many times. The chain is built from TRBV29-1 and TRBJ2-1, with D possibly called TRBD1 or TRBD2 (5 bases each). V was pared by 6 bases and J by 5 bases, with 17 bases between. Germline V lookup: CDR1 SQVTM, CDR2 ANQGSEA. CDR3 size: 14 residues. DNA of the CDR3: TGCAGCGTAAACCGGGGCGGACTCAACAATGAGCAGTTCTTC. Amino acids: CSVNRGGLNNEQFF.

This clonotype appeared many times. This sequence joins TRBV5-1 and TRBJ2-7; tentatively, D is TRBD1 (5 bases). V was shortened by 1 base and J by 0 bases, with 11 bases between the two germline ends. Per germline, CDR1 SGHRS and CDR2 YFSETQ. This CDR3 comprises 15 residues. In nucleotides, the CDR3 is TGCGCCAGCAGCTTGTCCCCGGACAACTCCTACGAGCAGTACTTC. Its translation: CASSLSPDNSYEQYF.

This clonotype was observed a few times. The chain uses TRBV20-1 and TRBJ2-7, with 9 bases matching TRBD2. Germline trimming cut 7 bases from V and 2 bases from J; bases unmatched to any gene: 12. Germline lookup yields CDR1 DFQATT and CDR2 SNEGSKA (reference sequence). CDR3 length equals 15 residues. The CDR3 loop is CSGGKALAGAYEQYF. CDR3 DNA: TGCAGTGGGGGCAAAGCGTTAGCGGGGGCCTACGAGCAGTACTTC.

This clonotype came up a few times. This chain uses TRBV18 with TRBJ2-1, with D maybe TRBD2 (6 bases). This CDR3 has 16 amino acids. Trimming removed 3 bases at V and 0 bases at J, with 12 bases between. Germline values: CDR1 KGHSH, CDR2 LQKENI. The CDR3 DNA follows: TGTGCCAGCTCACCGAGTCGGGGGAGCTCCTACAATGAGCAGTTCTTC. Its protein is CASSPSRGSSYNEQFF.

This clonotype was detected only a few times. The chain uses TRBV12-5 and TRBJ2-5; D is ambiguous. The ends were cut back, 5 bases at V and 5 bases at J, with 9 bases in the middle. The CDR3 runs to 12 residues. Per the germline V gene, CDR1 is LGHNT and CDR2 is FRNRAP. CDR3 sequence: CASGPSRETQYF. The CDR3 region has the DNA TGTGCTAGTGGTCCCAGCCGGGAGACCCAGTACTTC.

This clonotype has only one observation. The J gene is TRBJ2-2, the V gene TRBV18; tentative D call: TRBD1 (6 bases). V gave up 3 bases and J gave up 1 base, with 15 bases separating them. CDR3 length: 17 amino acids. Germline CDR1 reads KGHSH; CDR2 reads LQKENI. This CDR3 is CASSPSAGAQNTGELFF. The CDR3 coding sequence is TGTGCCAGCTCACCCAGCGCAGGGGCACAGAACACCGGGGAGCTGTTTTTT.

This clonotype occurred many times. The CDR3 DNA is TGCGCCAGCAGCCTAGACGGGTACACTGAAGCTTTCTTT. It translates to CASSLDGYTEAFF. This sequence joins TRBV4-1 and TRBJ1-1; unclear D gene. Per germline, CDR1 MGHRA and CDR2 YSYEKL. Between the trimmed V and J ends, which lost 4 bases and 3 bases, there was a span of 9 bases. This CDR3 spans 13 amino acids.

The V call is TRBV2, the J call TRBJ2-5; a weak D match, TRBD1 (6 bases). Germline loops: CDR1 SNHLY, CDR2 FYNNEI. This CDR3 comprises 15 residues. Trimming pared 4 bases from V and 4 bases from J, leaving 16 bases between. In DNA, the CDR3 is TGTGCCAGCAGTGCAGTGACAGGCCCCGGAGAGACCCAGTACTTC. Encoded protein: CASSAVTGPGETQYF.

Many counts were recorded for this clonotype. This rearrangement joins TRBV2 to TRBJ2-3; weak D call: TRBD2 (5 bases). In germline, CDR1 is SNHLY, CDR2 FYNNEI. The CDR3 totals 12 residues. V was pared by 7 bases and J by 5 bases, with 10 bases between. CDR3 nucleotide sequence: TGTGCCAGCAACGCCGGACTAGATACGCAGTATTTT. Translated: CASNAGLDTQYF.

In this sample, this clonotype turned up many times. J is TRBJ2-7 and V is TRBV18; possibly TRBD1 for D (6 bases). Germline CDR1 KGHSH, CDR2 LQKENI. The CDR3 sequence is 17 residues long. The V and J ends lost 3 bases and 1 base respectively, with 19 bases between them. CDR3 nucleotide sequence: TGTGCCAGCTCACCGGGTCAGGGGCTAGGTTTGTCCTACGAGCAGTACGTC. Amino acid sequence: CASSPGQGLGLSYEQYV.

This clonotype was seen many times. The chain employs TRBV6-1 and TRBJ1-5; D is perhaps TRBD1 (5 bases). Trimming took 2 bases from V and 5 from J, leaving 13 bases between them. CDR3 size: 15 residues. Germline V gene lookup returns CDR1 MNHNS and CDR2 SASEGT. The CDR3 protein is CASSEFERGDQPQHF. The CDR3 nucleotides read TGTGCCAGCAGTGAATTTGAGAGAGGGGATCAGCCCCAGCATTTT.

This clonotype was seen repeatedly, ten times or more. V usage is TRBV15 and J usage is TRBJ1-3, with a tentative D call TRBD1 (6 bases). Germline CDR1 reads LNHNV; CDR2 reads YYDKDF (reference sequence). V was cut by 5 bases and J by 0 bases, with 8 bases left in between. The CDR3 sequence is 14 residues long. The CDR3 coding sequence is TGTGCCACCAGCGTACAGGGCTCTGGAAACACCATATATTTT. This codes for CATSVQGSGNTIYF. The whole variable domain, remainder taken from reference TRBV15 and TRBJ1-3, is DAMVIQNPRYQVTQFGKPVTLSCSQTLNHNVMYWYQQKSSQAPKLLFHYYDKDFNNEADTPDNFQSRRPNTSFCFLDIRSPGLGDTAMYLCATSVQGSGNTIYFGEGSWLTVV.

This clonotype was counted many times. V usage is TRBV20-1 and J usage is TRBJ2-7, with 8 bases that match TRBD2. The CDR3 has 14 amino acids. The germline V gene has CDR1 DFQATT and CDR2 SNEGSKA (reference sequence). V gave up 1 base and J gave up 5 bases; unmatched junction bases: 7. CDR3 nucleotide sequence: TGCAGTGCTAGAGCCGAGCGGGAGCCCCACGAGCAGTACTTC. Encoded protein: CSARAEREPHEQYF.

Worth noting for this clonotype: An end of the junction does not agree with germline; a read error may underlie this. The J gene is TRBJ2-6, the V gene TRBV12-3 or TRBV12-4, with 7 bases aligning to TRBD1. The length of the CDR3 is 18 residues. In nucleotides, the CDR3 is TGTACCAGCTGTTCGAAGACAGGGATCTTGGCTGGGGCCAACGTCCTGACTTTC. Translated: CTSCSKTGILAGANVLTF.